This T cell receptor (beta chain) appears in the sequencing data of a study of blood T cells in healthy people across ages. Study-level findings and limits: The CMV status of each donor remained undetermined, and this could have confounded shifts in expanded clonotypes.

As concerns this clonotype: Its antigen is as yet unknown.

The authors ran a second PCR of about 7 to 11 cycles using a sample-barcoded 5' primer and a J-beta primer mix. TCRdb re-called the 5' RACE reads through MiXCR, storing one row per CDR3 protein. Found here are 800,000 or so distinct CDR3 sequences, about 46% of them singletons; the top ten hold around 18%. The CDR3 spans 13 residues. Germline assignment: CDR1 SGHRS and CDR2 YFSETQ. V was trimmed by 4 bases and J by 1 base, leaving 8 bases between them. Material for sequencing was blood. The rearrangement joins TRBV5-1 to TRBJ1-1; no clear D. This TCR derives from a man at least 80 years old in good health. CDR3 sequence (DNA): TGCGCCAGCAGCAACTCGGCGAACACTGAAGCTTTCTTT. Amino acid sequence: CASSNSANTEAFF.